This TCR beta chain was sequenced in a study of patients and donors after allogeneic stem cell transplantation. This clonotype has only a few counts. This CDR3 has 13 amino acids. V trimming: 6 bases; J trimming: 1 base; junction bases outside the gene matches: 2. Germline CDR1 and CDR2: DFQATT and SNEGSKA (reference sequence). TCRdb passed the RT-PCR reads through MiXCR, listing each CDR3 protein once. The table records approximately 170,000 distinct CDR3 sequences, nearly 25% of them present only once. The sequenced sample consisted of blood, either unsorted or a sorted T cell fraction (not recorded which). The rearrangement links TRBV20-1 to TRBJ2-3, with TRBD2 identical over 9 bases. The clonotype originates from a human donor who was either an allogeneic HSCT recipient or a stem cell or donor lymphocyte infusion donor (not recorded which). It is not recorded whose cells these are; they may come from a transplant donor. The CDR3 region has the DNA TGCAGTGCCCTAGCGGGGCGCACAGATACGCAGTATTTT. Translating it yields CSALAGRTDTQYF.